This T cell receptor (beta chain) derives from a study of graft-versus-host responses after intestinal transplantation. Repertoires were generated with immunoSEQ multiplex PCR, while TCRdb's copy carries only in-frame clones and drops some. The sample consists of more than 100,000 clones, 90% to 95% of them appearing once. CDR3 length equals 15 residues. Germline CDR1 is SGDLS and CDR2 is YYNGEE. Details on this clone: Its cognate antigen is unknown.

The source is a human donor who received an intestinal transplant. The chain joins TRBV9 to TRBJ2-5, with a weak D call TRBD2 (5 bases). TRBJ2-7 matches the DNA end more closely, so the J call is doubtful. The sequencing here drew on unstimulated CD8+ T cells sorted from spleen or lymph node cells, taken before intestinal transplant. CDR3 region: CASSVGGSSSYEQYF. The CDR3 coding sequence is TGTGCCAGCAGCGTAGGTGGGAGTAGCTCCTACGAGCAGTACTTC.